The clone carrying this TCR beta chain occurred a few times. The antigen remains unidentified. This sample was taken from a study of read filtering for tumor transcriptome and immune sequencing. Study background: Mean patient age was roughly 66 years, range roughly 40 to 85; over 16 male, about 15 female. Study-wide results and caveats: Even smaller IR-seq throughput identified most shared clonotypes. In IR-seq, single-read clonotypes were roughly 82% of clonotypes but around 3.5% of reads.

Molecular barcoded adaptors covering alpha/delta and beta/gamma chains were used on roughly 400 ng RNA. One entry per CDR3 protein, called by TCRdb with MiXCR from the reads. The repertoire holds around 130,000 distinct CDR3 sequences, with roughly 13% as singletons. The material sequenced was a population of CD138-negative cells sorted from bone marrow. This receptor was obtained from a donor older than 35 with multiple myeloma.

For the CDR3, the DNA is TGTGCCAGCAGCTCCCACCCGTCCGGGGAGCTGTTTTTT. Its translation is CASSSHPSGELFF. This sequence joins TRBV14 and TRBJ2-2; no clear D gene. The CDR3 consists of 13 residues. Trimming removed 5 bases at V and 6 bases at J, with 10 bases between. Germline CDR1 SGHDN, CDR2 FVKESK.